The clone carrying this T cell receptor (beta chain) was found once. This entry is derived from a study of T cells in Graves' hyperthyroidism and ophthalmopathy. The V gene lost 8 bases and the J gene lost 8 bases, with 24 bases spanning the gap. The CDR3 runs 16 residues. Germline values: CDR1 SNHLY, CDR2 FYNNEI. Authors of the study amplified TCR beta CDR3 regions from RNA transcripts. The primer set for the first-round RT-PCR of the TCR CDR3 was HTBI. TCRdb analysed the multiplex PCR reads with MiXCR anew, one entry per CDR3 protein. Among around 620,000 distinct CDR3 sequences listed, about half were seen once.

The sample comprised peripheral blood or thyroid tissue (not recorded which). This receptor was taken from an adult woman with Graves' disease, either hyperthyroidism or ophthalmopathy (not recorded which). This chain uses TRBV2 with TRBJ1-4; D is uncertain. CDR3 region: CASSYKGPYEQEKLFF. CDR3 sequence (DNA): TGTGCCAGCTCATATAAGGGTCCCTACGAGCAGGAAAAACTGTTTTTT.